This record looks at one T cell receptor (beta chain) sequence and its context. Its antigen is undetermined. The planned depth of sequencing spanned 1 in 200,000 to 1 in 1 million T cells. The protocol was immunoSEQ multiplex PCR, while the TCRdb copy is restricted to in-frame clones and leaves out a portion. This sample has about 130,000 clones; about 78% occur once, and the top ten carry roughly 4.7%. The data originate from a study of cytotoxic CD8 clonotypes in ibrutinib-treated CLL. Overall study: The patient breakdown showed ten to eleven relapsed/refractory and under 16 treatment-naive cases, with fewer than 18 IGHV unmutated.

Whole-study findings and limits: Clonality (at baseline) was higher than in age-matched healthy donors and tracked circulating CD8+ T-cell counts. Under treatment, the uncommon public clonotypes either contracted or remained stable.

This CDR3 has 13 residues. Deletions cut 7 bases from V and 0 bases from J, with 10 bases between. The germline V gene has CDR1 SGHRS and CDR2 YFSETQ. The origin of this receptor is a human donor with chronic lymphocytic leukemia. The V and J genes are TRBV5-1 and TRBJ1-2; a weak D match, TRBD1 (5 bases). This sample comprised PBMCs, obtained after 24 months of ibrutinib treatment. CDR3 in DNA: TGCGCCAGCGCGACAGACCCTAACTATGGCTACACCTTC. It translates to CASATDPNYGYTF. The full variable domain, with the rest looked up from reference TRBV5-1 and TRBJ1-2, is KAGVTQTPRYLIKTRGQQVTLSCSPISGHRSVSWYQQTPGQGLQFLFEYFSETQRNKGNFPGRFSGRQFSNSRSEMNVSTLELGDSALYLCASATDPNYGYTFGSGTRLTVV.